This entry features one TCR beta chain sequence. This sample is drawn from a study of cytomegalovirus exposure and HLA in healthy donors. PCR employed 60 Vbeta and 13 Jbeta primers. TCRdb's copy holds only in-frame clones and misses some; the assay was immunoSEQ multiplex PCR. This table has more than 85,000 clones, roughly 63% appearing once. The CDR3 is made up of 15 amino acids. Trimming took 3 bases from V and 0 from J, leaving 11 bases between them. CDR1 and CDR2 (germline): SGHTA, FQGNSA. Sequencing used PBMCs. This sequence joins TRBV7-2 and TRBJ1-1; D is possibly TRBD1 (6 bases). This receptor was identified in a woman aged 30 to 39 in good health and CMV-seronegative. This CDR3 is CASSFSTGLNTEAFF. The CDR3 nucleotides are TGTGCCAGCAGCTTCTCAACAGGGTTGAACACTGAAGCTTTCTTT. The variable domain in full, with the rest retrieved from reference TRBV7-2 and TRBJ1-1, is GAGVSQSPSNKVTEKGKDVELRCDPISGHTALYWYRQSLGQGLEFLIYFQGNSAPDKSGLPSDRFSAERTGGSVSTLTIQRTQQEDSAVYLCASSFSTGLNTEAFFGQGTRLTVV.